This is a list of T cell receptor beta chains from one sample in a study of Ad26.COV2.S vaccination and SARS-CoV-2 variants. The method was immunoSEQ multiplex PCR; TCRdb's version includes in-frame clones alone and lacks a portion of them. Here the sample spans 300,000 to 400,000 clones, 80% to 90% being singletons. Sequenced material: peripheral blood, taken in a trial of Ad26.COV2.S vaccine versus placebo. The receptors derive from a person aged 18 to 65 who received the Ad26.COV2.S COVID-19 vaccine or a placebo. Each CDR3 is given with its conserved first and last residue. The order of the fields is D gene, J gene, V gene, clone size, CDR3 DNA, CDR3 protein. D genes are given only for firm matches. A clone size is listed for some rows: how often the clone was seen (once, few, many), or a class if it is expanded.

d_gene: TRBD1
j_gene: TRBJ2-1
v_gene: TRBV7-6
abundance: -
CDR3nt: TGTGCCAGCAGCCCAGGACAGGGAGGCTACAATGAGCAGTTCTTC
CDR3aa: CASSPGQGGYNEQFF

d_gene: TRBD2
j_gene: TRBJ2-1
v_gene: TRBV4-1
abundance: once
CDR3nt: TGCGCCAGCAGCCTATCGCTAGCGGGGGTCTACAATGAGCAGTTCTTC
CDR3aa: CASSLSLAGVYNEQFF

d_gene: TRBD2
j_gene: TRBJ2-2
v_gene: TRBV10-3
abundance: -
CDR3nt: TGTGCCATCAGAGAGACTAGCGGGGGGGAGAGAGCCGGGGAGCTGTTTTTT
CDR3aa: CAIRETSGGERAGELFF

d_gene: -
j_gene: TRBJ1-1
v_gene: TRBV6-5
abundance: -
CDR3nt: TGTGCCAGCACTCCAGGGGTGAACACTGAAGCTTTCTTT
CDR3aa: CASTPGVNTEAFF

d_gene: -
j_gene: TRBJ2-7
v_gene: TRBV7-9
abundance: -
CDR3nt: TGTGCCAGCGGTTCGGGGGAGCCCTACGAGCAGTACTTC
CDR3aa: CASGSGEPYEQYF

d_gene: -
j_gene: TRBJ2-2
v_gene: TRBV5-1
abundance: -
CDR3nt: TGCGCCAGCAGCGAAGATGGGACTGCTACCGGGGAGCTGTTTTTT
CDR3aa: CASSEDGTATGELFF

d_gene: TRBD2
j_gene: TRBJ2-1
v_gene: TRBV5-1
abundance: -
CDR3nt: TGCGCCAGCAGCTTTCGCGGACTAGCCTCCTACAATGAGCAGTTCTTC
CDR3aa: CASSFRGLASYNEQFF

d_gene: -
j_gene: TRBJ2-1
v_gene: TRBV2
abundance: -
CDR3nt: TGTGCCAGCAGTGATTACGGATTTAATGAGCAGTTCTTC
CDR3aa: CASSDYGFNEQFF

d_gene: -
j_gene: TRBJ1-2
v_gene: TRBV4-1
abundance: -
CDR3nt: TGCGCCAGCAGCCAAGGCAATACCGATTTCTATGGCTACACCTTC
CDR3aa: CASSQGNTDFYGYTF

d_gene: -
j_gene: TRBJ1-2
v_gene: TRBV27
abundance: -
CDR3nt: TGTGCCAGCGGCAGGACTAACTATGGCTACACCTTC
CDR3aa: CASGRTNYGYTF

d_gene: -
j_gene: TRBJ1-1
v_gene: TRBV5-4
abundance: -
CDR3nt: TGTGCCAGCAGCTTGGGACGGGGGGGAGCTTTCTTT
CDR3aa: CASSLGRGGAFF

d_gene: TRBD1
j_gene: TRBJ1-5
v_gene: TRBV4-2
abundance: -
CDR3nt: TGTGCCAGCAGTCAGCCCGGGACAGTGAATCAGCCCCAGCATTTT
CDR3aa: CASSQPGTVNQPQHF

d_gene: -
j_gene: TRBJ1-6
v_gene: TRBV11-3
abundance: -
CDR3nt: TGTGCCAGCAGCGTCAGCTATAATTCACCCCTCCACTTT
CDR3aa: CASSVSYNSPLHF

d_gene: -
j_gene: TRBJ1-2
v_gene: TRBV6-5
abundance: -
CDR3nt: TGTGCCAGCACCCTCAAGGGATCTAACTATGGCTACACCTTC
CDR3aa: CASTLKGSNYGYTF

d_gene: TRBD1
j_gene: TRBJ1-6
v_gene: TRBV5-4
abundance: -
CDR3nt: TGTGCCAGCAGCCCGACAGGGGGCGATAATTCACCCCTCCACTTT
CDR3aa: CASSPTGGDNSPLHF

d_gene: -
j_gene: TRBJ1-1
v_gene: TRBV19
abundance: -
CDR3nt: TGTGCCAGTAGTACCTCCCCCGGCTCCTTTGAAGCTTTCTTT
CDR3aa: CASSTSPGSFEAFF

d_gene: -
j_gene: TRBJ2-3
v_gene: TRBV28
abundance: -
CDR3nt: TGTGCCAGCAGTCCCTGGGGGAGGGGGTCAGATACGCAGTATTTT
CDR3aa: CASSPWGRGSDTQYF

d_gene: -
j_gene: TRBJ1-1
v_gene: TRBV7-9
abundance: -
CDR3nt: TGTGCCAGCAGCCAGACAAGGAACACTGAAGCTTTCTTT
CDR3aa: CASSQTRNTEAFF

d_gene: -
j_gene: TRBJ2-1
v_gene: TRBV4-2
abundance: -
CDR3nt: TGTGCCAGCAGCCAAGACCCACAGAATGAGCAGTTCTTC
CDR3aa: CASSQDPQNEQFF

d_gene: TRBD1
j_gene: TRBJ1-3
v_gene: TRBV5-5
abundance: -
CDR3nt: TGTGCCAGCAGCTGGGAGACAGGGTATCGGAACACCATATATTTT
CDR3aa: CASSWETGYRNTIYF

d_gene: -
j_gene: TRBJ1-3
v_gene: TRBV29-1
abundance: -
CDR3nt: TGCAGCGTTGAAGACCCCGATATTTCCGGGGGCTCTGGAAACACCATATATTTT
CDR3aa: CSVEDPDISGGSGNTIYF

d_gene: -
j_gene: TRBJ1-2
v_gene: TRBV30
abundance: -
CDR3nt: TGTGCCTGGAGTCCTGCTAACTATGGCTACACCTTC
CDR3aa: CAWSPANYGYTF

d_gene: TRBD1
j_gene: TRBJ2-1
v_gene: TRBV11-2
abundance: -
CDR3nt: TGTGCCAGCAGCGGCCGACAGGGGAGGCAGTTCTTC
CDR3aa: CASSGRQGRQFF

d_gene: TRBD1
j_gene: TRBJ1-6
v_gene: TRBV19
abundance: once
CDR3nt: TGTGCCAGTAGGGGACAGGGAGGGTCACCCCTCCACTTT
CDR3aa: CASRGQGGSPLHF

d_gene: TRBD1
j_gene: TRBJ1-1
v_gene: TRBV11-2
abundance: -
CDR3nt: TGTGCCAGCAGCGGAGGACAGGAGGGCCCTGAAGCTTTCTTT
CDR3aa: CASSGGQEGPEAFF

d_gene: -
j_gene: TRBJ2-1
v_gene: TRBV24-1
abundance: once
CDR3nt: TGTGCCACCAGGGGTTGGTCCTACAATGAGCAGTTCTTC
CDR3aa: CATRGWSYNEQFF

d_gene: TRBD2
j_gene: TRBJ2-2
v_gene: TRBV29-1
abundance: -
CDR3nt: TGCAGCGTTGCTAGCGGGGGGGCCGGGGAGCTGTTTTTT
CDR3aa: CSVASGGAGELFF

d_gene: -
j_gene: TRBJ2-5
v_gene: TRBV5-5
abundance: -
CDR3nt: TGTGCCAGCAGCTTAATGGCAGGGCGAGTCCAAGAGACCCAGTACTTC
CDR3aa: CASSLMAGRVQETQYF

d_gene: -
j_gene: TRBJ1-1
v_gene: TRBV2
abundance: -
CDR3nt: TGTGCCAGCAGTGAGATGGGTCAACACCTGAACACTGAAGCTTTCTTT
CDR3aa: CASSEMGQHLNTEAFF

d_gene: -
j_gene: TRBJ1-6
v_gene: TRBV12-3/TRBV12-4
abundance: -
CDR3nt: TGTGCCAGCAGGAGGAGTTCACCCCTCCACTTT
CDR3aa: CASRRSSPLHF

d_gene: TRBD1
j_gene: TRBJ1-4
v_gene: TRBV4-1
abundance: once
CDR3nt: TGCGCCAGCAGCCATACGACAGGGGTTGAAAAACTGTTTTTT
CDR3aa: CASSHTTGVEKLFF

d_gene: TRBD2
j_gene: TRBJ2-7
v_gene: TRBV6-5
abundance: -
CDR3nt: TGTGCCAGCAGTTCGGGACTAGCGGGTGGAGAGCAGTACTTC
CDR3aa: CASSSGLAGGEQYF

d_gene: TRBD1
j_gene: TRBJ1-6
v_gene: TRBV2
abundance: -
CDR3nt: TGTGCCAGCAGCACTCAGGGGGCGACCAATTTCCCCCTCCACTTT
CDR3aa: CASSTQGATNFPLHF

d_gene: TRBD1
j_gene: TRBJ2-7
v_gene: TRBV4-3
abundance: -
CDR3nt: TGCGCCAGCAGCCAAAGTAGACAGGGGGACTACGAGCAGTACTTC
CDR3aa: CASSQSRQGDYEQYF

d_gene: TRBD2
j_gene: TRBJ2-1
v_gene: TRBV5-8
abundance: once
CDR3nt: TGTGCCAGCAGCCCCGATTCCGGGACTAGCCATGAGCAGTTCTTC
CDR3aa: CASSPDSGTSHEQFF

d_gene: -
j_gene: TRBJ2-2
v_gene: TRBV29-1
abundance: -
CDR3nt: TGCAGCGTTGGGGGTACCGGGGAGCTGTTTTTT
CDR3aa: CSVGGTGELFF

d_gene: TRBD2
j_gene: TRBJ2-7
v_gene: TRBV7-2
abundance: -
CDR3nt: TGTGCCAGCAGCTTCAGAAATCCGGGACTAGCGGGCTACGAGCAGTACTTC
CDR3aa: CASSFRNPGLAGYEQYF

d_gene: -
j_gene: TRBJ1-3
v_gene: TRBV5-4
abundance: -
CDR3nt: TGTGCCAGCAGCTTGGATCGGCCCTCTGGAAACACCATATATTTT
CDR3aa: CASSLDRPSGNTIYF

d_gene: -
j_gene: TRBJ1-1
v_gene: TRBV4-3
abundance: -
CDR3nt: TGCGCCAGCAGCCAAGATCAAAAGATTATGAACACTGAAGCTTTCTTT
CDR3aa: CASSQDQKIMNTEAFF

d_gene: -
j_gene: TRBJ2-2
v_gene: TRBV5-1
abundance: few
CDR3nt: TGCGCCAGCAGGTTGGGGGAATGGGACACCGGGGAGCTGTTTTTT
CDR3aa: CASRLGEWDTGELFF

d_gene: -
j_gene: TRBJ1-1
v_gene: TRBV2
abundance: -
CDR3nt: TGTGCCAGCAGTGAAGCTGGTTTAGGGGCGAAAGCTTTCTTT
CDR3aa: CASSEAGLGAKAFF

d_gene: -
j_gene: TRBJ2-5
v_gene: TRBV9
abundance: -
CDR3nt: TGTGCCAGCACCGTGGGGGGGGCGGATGAGACCCAGTACTTC
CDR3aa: CASTVGGADETQYF

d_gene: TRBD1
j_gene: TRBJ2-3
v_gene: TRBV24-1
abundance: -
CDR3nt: TGTGCCACCAGTACAGGGGCGGCAGATACGCAGTATTTT
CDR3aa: CATSTGAADTQYF

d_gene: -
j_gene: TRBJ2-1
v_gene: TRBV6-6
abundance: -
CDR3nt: TGTGCCAGCACCAAACCGGGGGCAAGCTCCTACAATGAGCAGTTCTTC
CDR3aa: CASTKPGASSYNEQFF

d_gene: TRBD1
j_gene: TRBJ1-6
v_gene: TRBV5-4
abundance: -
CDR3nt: TGTGCCAGCAGCGCGGGACAGACAAATAATTCACCCCTCCACTTT
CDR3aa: CASSAGQTNNSPLHF

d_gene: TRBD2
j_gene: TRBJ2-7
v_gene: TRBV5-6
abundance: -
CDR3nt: TGTGCCAGCAGCTTGTGGGGTGGACTAGCCTACGAGCAGTACTTC
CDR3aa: CASSLWGGLAYEQYF

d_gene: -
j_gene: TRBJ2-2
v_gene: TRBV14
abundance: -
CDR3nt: TGTGCCAGCAGCCCGGTTGGGCGTCGGGACCGGGAGCTGTTTTTT
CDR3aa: CASSPVGRRDRELFF

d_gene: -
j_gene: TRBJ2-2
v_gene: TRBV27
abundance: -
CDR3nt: TGTGCCAGCAGTAATCGGGCGTCGGAGGCCCGGGAGCTGTTTTTT
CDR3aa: CASSNRASEARELFF

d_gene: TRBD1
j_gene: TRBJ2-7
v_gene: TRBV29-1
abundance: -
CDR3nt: TGCAGCGTTGGGGAGACAGGGTGGGACGAGCAGTACTTC
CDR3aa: CSVGETGWDEQYF

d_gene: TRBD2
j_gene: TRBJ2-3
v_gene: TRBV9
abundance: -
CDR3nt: TGTGCCAGCAGGGCCAGCGGGGGATCTACAGATACGCAGTATTTT
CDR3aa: CASRASGGSTDTQYF

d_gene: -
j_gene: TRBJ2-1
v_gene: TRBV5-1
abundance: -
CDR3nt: -
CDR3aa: CASSSSDIVEVGNEQFF

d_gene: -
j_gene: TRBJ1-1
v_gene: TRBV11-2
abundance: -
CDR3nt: TGTGCCAGCAGCCCAGGACTAAACACTGAAGCTTTCTTT
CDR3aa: CASSPGLNTEAFF

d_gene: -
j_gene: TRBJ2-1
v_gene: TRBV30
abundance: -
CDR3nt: TGTGCCTGGAGTGTGCAATCCACCGGTGAGCAGTTCTTC
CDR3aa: CAWSVQSTGEQFF

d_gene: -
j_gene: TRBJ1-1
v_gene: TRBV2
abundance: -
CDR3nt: TGTGCCAGCAATGGGGATTTGAACACTGAAGCTTTCTTT
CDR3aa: CASNGDLNTEAFF

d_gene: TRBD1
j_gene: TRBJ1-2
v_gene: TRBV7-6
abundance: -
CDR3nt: TGTGCCAGCAGCGCAGGGACAGGGGAGCCCTATGGCTACACCTTC
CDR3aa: CASSAGTGEPYGYTF

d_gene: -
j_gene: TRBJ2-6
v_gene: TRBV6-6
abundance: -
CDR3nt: TGTGCCAGCAGCAATGCGGCGGGCTCTGGGGCCAACGTCCTGACTTTC
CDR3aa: CASSNAAGSGANVLTF

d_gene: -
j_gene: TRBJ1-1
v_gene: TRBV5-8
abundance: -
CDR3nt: TGTGCCAGCAGCTTGAGGAGGGGGAGGGACACTGAAGCTTTCTTT
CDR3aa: CASSLRRGRDTEAFF

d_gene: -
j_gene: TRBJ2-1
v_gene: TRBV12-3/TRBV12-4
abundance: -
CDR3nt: TGTGCCAGCAGTTTATGGCTGGCCATTCAGTTCTTC
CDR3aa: CASSLWLAIQFF